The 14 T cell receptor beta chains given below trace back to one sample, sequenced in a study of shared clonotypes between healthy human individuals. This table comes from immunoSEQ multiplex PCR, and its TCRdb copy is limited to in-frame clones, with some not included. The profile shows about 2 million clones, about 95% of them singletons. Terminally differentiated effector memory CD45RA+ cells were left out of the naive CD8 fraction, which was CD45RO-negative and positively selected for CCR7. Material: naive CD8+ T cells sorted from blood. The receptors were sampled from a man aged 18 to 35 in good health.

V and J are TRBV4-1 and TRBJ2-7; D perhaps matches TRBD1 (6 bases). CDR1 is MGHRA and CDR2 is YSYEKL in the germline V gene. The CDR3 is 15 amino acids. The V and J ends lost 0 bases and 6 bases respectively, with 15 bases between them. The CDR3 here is CASSQDVPGVGEQYF. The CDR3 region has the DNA TGCGCCAGCAGCCAAGACGTCCCAGGGGTGGGCGAGCAGTACTTC.

The CDR3 protein is CASGLVIDSPYEQYF. The CDR3 DNA follows: TGTGCTAGTGGTTTGGTAATAGACAGTCCCTACGAGCAGTACTTC. The chain combines TRBV12-5 with TRBJ2-7, with a tentative D call TRBD1 (5 bases). The CDR3 sequence is 15 residues long. Germline CDR1 and CDR2: LGHNT and FRNRAP. V was clipped by 0 bases and J by 2 bases, with 11 bases between them.

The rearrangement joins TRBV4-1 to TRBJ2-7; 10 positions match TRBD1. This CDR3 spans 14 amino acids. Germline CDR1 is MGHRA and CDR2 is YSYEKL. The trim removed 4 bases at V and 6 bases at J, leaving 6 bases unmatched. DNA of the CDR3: TGCGCCAGCAGCCCAGAGGGGACAGGGGTCGAGCAGTACTTC. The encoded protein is CASSPEGTGVEQYF.

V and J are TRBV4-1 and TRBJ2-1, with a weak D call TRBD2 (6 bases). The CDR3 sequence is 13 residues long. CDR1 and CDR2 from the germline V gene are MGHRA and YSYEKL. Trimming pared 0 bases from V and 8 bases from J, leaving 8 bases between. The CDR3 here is CASSQDSGYEQFF. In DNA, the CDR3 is TGCGCCAGCAGCCAAGACAGCGGGTATGAGCAGTTCTTC.

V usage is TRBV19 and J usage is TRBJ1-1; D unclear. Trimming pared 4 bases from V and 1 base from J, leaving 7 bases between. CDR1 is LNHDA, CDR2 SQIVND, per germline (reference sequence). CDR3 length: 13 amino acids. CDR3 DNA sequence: TGTGCCAGTAGTAGGGAAGAGAACACTGAAGCTTTCTTT. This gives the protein CASSREENTEAFF.

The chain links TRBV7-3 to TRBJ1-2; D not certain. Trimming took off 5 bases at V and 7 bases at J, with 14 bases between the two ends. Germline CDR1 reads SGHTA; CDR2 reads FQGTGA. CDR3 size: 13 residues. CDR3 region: CASSPWRGGGYTF. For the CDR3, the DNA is TGTGCCAGCAGCCCTTGGCGGGGTGGTGGCTACACCTTC.

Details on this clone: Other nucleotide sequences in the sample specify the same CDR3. The CDR3 nucleotides read TGTGCCAGCAGCGATGGACTAGCGGGAGTCGACGAGCAGTACTTC. Amino acids: CASSDGLAGVDEQYF. The rearrangement uses TRBV5-4 and TRBJ2-7; 13 positions agree with TRBD2. Germline assignment: CDR1 SGHNT and CDR2 YYREEE (reference sequence). Germline trimming cut 4 bases from V and 5 bases from J; bases unmatched to any gene: 6. The CDR3 spans 15 residues.

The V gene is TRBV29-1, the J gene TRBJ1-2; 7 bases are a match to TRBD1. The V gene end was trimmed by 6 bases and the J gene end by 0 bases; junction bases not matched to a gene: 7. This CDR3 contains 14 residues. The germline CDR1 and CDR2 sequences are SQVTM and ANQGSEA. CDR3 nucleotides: TGCAGCGTGACCCTGACAGGGCCTAACTATGGCTACACCTTC. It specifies CSVTLTGPNYGYTF.

For the CDR3, the DNA is TGTGCCAGCAGCTTAACTCCCGGCGGGGGCTCCTACAATGAGCAGTTCTTC. This sequence encodes CASSLTPGGGSYNEQFF. The V call is TRBV11-2, the J call TRBJ2-1; 7 bases fit TRBD2. This CDR3 has 17 amino acids. Germline V gives CDR1 SGHAT, CDR2 FQNNGV. Trimming at V came to 2 bases and at J to 0 bases, leaving 7 bases not matched to a gene. Drawing the rest from reference TRBV11-2 and TRBJ2-1, the complete variable domain is EAGVAQSPRYKIIEKRQSVAFWCNPISGHATLYWYQQILGQGPKLLIQFQNNGVVDDSQLPKDRFSAERLKGVDSTLKIQPAKLEDSAVYLCASSLTPGGGSYNEQFFGPGTRLTVL.

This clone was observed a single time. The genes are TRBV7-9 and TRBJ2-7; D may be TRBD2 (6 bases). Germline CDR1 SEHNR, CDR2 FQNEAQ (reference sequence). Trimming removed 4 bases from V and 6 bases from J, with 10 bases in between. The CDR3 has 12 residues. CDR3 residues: CASSSREPEQYF. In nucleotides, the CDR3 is TGTGCCAGCAGCTCCCGGGAGCCCGAGCAGTACTTC.

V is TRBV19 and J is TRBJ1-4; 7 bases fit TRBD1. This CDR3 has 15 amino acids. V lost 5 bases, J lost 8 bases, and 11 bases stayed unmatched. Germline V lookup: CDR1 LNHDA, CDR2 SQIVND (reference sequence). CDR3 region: CASSQMTGQREKLFF. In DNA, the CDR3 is TGTGCCAGTAGTCAAATGACAGGGCAGAGGGAAAAACTGTTTTTT.

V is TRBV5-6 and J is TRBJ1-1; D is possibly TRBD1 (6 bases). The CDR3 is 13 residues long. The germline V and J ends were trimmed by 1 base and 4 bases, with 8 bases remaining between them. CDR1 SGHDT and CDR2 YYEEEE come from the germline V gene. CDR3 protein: CASSLTGTTEAFF. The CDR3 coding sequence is TGTGCCAGCAGCTTGACAGGGACCACTGAAGCTTTCTTT.

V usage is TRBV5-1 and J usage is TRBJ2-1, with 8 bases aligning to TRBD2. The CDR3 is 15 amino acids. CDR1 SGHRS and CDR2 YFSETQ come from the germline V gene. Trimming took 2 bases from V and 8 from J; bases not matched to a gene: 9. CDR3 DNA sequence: TGCGCCAGCAGCTTCCGCAGCGGGAGAGGGGATGAGCAGTTCTTC. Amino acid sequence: CASSFRSGRGDEQFF.

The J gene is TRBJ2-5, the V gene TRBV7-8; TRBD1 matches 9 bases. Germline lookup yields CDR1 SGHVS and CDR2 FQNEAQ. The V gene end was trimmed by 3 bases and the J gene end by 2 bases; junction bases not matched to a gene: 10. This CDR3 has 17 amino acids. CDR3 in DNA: TGTGCCAGCAGCTTCGAGTACCGGGACAGGGATCAAGAGACCCAGTACTTC. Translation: CASSFEYRDRDQETQYF.